The 2 T cell receptor beta chains in this list originate from one sample, sequenced in a study of vaccination effects on CD4 cells after COVID-19 (dated by TCRdb to 2022 to 2024). No antigen has been assigned to these receptors. To identify antigen-specific CD4+ T cell clonotypes by their expansion, the ViraFEST assay first stimulated PBMC with viral peptide pools and then applied TCR sequencing. After less than eleven days of culture, CD4+ T cells were isolated with the EasySep CD4+ T cell isolation kit. Two doses of either the BNT162b2 or the mRNA-1273 mRNA SARS-CoV-2 vaccine were administered to participants. The receptor library was made with the immunoSEQ multiplex PCR assay. TCRdb's version of the immuneACCESS table is confined to in-frame rearrangements and falls short of the full clone set. An unresolved V gene accounts for under half of the shortfall where checked; the remainder is of unknown origin. Within this sample are roughly 43,000 clones, with around 74% of them counted one time only. About 15% of the sample is in the top ten clones.

Sequences were derived from CD4+ T cells from PBMCs cultured with HCoV-OC43 spike peptides, sampled after COVID-19 vaccination. The cell subset or site label, as the study defines it: HCoV-OC43 spike overlapping peptide pool stimulation. The receptors stem from a human donor who received a COVID-19 vaccine.

The chain joins TRBV5-1 to TRBJ2-6, with 8 bases matching TRBD1. The trim removed 0 bases at V and 3 bases at J, leaving 2 bases unmatched. CDR1 is SGHRS and CDR2 is YFSETQ in the germline V gene. The CDR3 extends over 16 amino acids. CDR3 amino acids: CASSLGTGIGANVLTF. For the CDR3, the DNA is TGCGCCAGCAGCTTGGGGACAGGGATTGGGGCCAACGTCCTGACTTTC.

The genes are TRBV19 and TRBJ1-2; TRBD1 is a possible D gene (5 bases). Trimming pared 3 bases from V and 5 bases from J, leaving 22 bases between. CDR1 is LNHDA, CDR2 SQIVND, per germline (reference sequence). The CDR3 covers 17 residues. CDR3 bases: TGTGCCAGTAGTATCCCTCCTGGGGCAGTTCCTCATTATGGCTACACCTTC. Amino acid sequence: CASSIPPGAVPHYGYTF.